This TCR beta chain originates from a study of shared clonotypes between healthy human individuals (TCRdb year 2020). Notes on the research overall: The cohort included a few men and a couple of women between 18 and 49 years of age. For each donor, CD4 naive and CD4 memory were each run on three plates, CD8 naive on two plates, and CD8 memory on one plate. To estimate repertoire size and how much clonotypes are shared between individuals, the study performed deep sequencing of blood TCR repertoires from five healthy adults. Different laboratories and diverse techniques were used to prepare libraries and sequence TCR repertoires, to increase sequencing depth and limit assay-specific biases. Per donor, leukapheresis produced somewhere between about 0.94 and 9 billion PBMCs. The investigation overall reported the following: Pairwise subsampling led to the expectation that sequencing depth would affect the degree of clonotype sharing among donors. Sampling was restricted to blood, and TCR repertoires in tissues likely differ from the TCR repertoires found in blood. Compared with non-shared clonotypes, clonotypes shared by all four sorted-subset donors had higher generation probabilities. Even with the large sequencing depth, rarefaction of the sorted-subset datasets indicated that sequencing was incomplete. Naive subsets generally had larger estimated clonotype richness than memory subsets did. The genetic and exposure-history diversity represented was limited by the small number of donors. Sharing across a handful of donors was observed for roughly 5.4% of naive CD4, less than 4% of naive CD8, about 2.5% of memory CD4, and around 0.42% of memory CD8 clonotypes.

Donors were healthy HIV-negative adults with no recently reported acute infections or vaccinations. All donors were Caucasian adults living in Nashville, Tennessee, USA. Magnetic negative selection was used to enrich CD4+ T cells, after which naive cells were positively selected on CD45RA and the negative fraction became the memory subset. Blood was collected by leukapheresis, and PBMCs were isolated by Ficoll-Histopaque density gradient centrifugation and then cryopreserved in liquid nitrogen vapor phase. Analytical flow cytometry was used to check the purity and quantity of every magnetically sorted T cell population. Each sorted fraction had its genomic DNA isolated and then quantified by UV absorbance on a Nanodrop 2000c. Worth noting for this clone: Its specific antigen is unknown. Per-nucleotide qualities are absent, and no much larger clonotype sits a single base away.

TCR CDR3 regions were amplified from genomic DNA by multiplex PCR using the deep immunoSEQ assay. Extracted genomic DNA from each cell subset was distributed evenly across all wells of several immunoSEQ 96-well plates, and each plate was treated as a replicate. Each replicate PCR for sorted subsets received roughly 0.2 ug genomic DNA, equal to roughly 29,000 T cell genomes. The purified libraries were quantified using a Qubit 3.0 fluorometer, sized with a Bioanalyzer 2100, and then quantified again using the KAPA Library Quantification kit. Every immunoSEQ 96-well plate was sequenced on a separate single-read 150-cycle Illumina NextSeq 550 flow cell. The study's processing was this. Because the immunoSEQ output held only junctional sequences and lacked quality scores, the filtering could not match the filtering applied to full-length reads. To assign V/J genes and CDR3, sequences were annotated using PyIR, a Python wrapper for IgBLAST v1.9, with IMGT germline references. Reads were removed for weak V/J assignments (E-value above 1e-6), missing CDR3, stop codons, out-of-frame junctions, or ambiguous translated residues. V3J clonotypes were defined by identical inferred V gene, J gene, and CDR3 amino acid sequence. To compute the percentage overlap between repertoires, the number of shared unique clonotypes was divided by the size of the smaller repertoire. Three approaches were used to assess repertoire richness: RTK rarefaction, the Chao1 estimator, and Recon v2.1 estimates of unobserved clonotypes. OLGA was used to compute generation probabilities for all TCRbeta clonotypes that the gDNA method yielded from a handful of donors. Drawn from immuneACCESS, this table holds only the in-frame rearrangements with V and J called that TCRdb kept. Clones are partly lost; checked studies trace under half to an unresolved V gene and leave the rest unexplained. V, J and clone size reflect that table, while D and trimming were determined from the DNA. For this sample the table gives a few million clones, of which almost 96% were detected only once. The ten largest clones add up to around 0.13% of the sample.

Specimen: naive CD4+ T cells sorted from blood. What the cell subset or site label conveys for this sample: CD45RA+ positively selected. The TCR sequence derives from a man aged 18 to 29 in good health.

The bases are TGTGCCAGCAGCCAACTCCCCGTCTACGAGCAGTACTTC. Its protein reads: CASSQLPVYEQYF. The chain is encoded by TRBV14 joined to TRBJ2-7; no confident D gene assignment can be made. Reading from cysteine to phenylalanine, the CDR3 counts 13 amino acids. CDR3 DNA is the only sequence kept; it has 39 bases, read in frame from the first base. Reading the germline V gene gives CDR1 SGHDN and CDR2 FVKESK. At the junction V is shortened by 2 bases and J by 3 bases, with 8 bases in between. The full variable domain, with segments outside the CDR3 supplied by the reference TRBV14 and TRBJ2-7 proteins, appears as EAGVTQFPSHSVIEKGQTVTLRCDPISGHDNLYWYRRVMGKEIKFLLHFVKESKQDESGMPNNRFLAERTGGTYSTLKVQPAELEDSGVYFCASSQLPVYEQYFGPGTRLTVT.